This TCR beta chain was identified during a study of early T cells in non-severe SARS-CoV-2 infection. Study results and limitations: Using VDJdb, the matching emphasized anti-spike CD8 responses while missing private and CD4 specificities.

Unique molecular identifiers (one per individual cDNA molecule) were attached. TCRdb reprocessed the 5' RACE reads with MiXCR, giving one entry per CDR3 protein. The repertoire holds about 56,000 distinct CDR3 sequences, roughly a tenth seen once, with approximately 6.5% in the top ten. As regards this clonotype: Antigen: not known.

Deletions cut 4 bases from V and 10 bases from J, with 13 bases between. The CDR3 is 12 amino acids. Germline V CDR1 and CDR2: SQVTM, ANQGSEA. Sequencing used whole blood. The sequence was obtained from an adult who was a healthcare worker with PCR-confirmed SARS-CoV-2 infection or an uninfected control (not recorded which). The chain links TRBV29-1 to TRBJ1-4; tentative D call: TRBD1 (5 bases). For the CDR3, the DNA is TGCAGCGTTGCAAATCGGAGGGGAAAACTGTTTTTT. Protein sequence: CSVANRRGKLFF.